Each of the 21 T cell receptor beta chains below was sequenced from the same sample in a study of vaccination and CD4 T cells after COVID-19. As for treatment: approximately nine-day PBMC culture with coronavirus spike peptide pools or control peptides (ViraFEST assay). These receptors have no known antigen. Once obtained from cultured CD4+ T cells, the DNA was sequenced using the Oncomine TCR Beta short-read assay. In TCRdb, the PCR reads were re-called with MiXCR into one record per CDR3 protein. The sample shows 20,000 to 30,000 distinct CDR3 sequences, roughly 64% of them seen only once. Sequencing input: CD4+ T cells from blood, cultured in vitro. The origin of the receptors is a human donor who had recovered from COVID-19.

The rearrangement joins TRBV6-5 to TRBJ2-3; the D is unclear. This CDR3 is built from 12 residues. CDR1 is MNHEY, CDR2 SVGAGI, per germline. V was trimmed by 0 bases and J by 6 bases, leaving 4 bases between them. In DNA, the CDR3 is TGTGCCAGCAGTTACTCGAGGGATACGCAGTATTTT. Its protein is CASSYSRDTQYF.

This clonotype has only a few counts. The chain employs TRBV2 and TRBJ1-6; D ambiguous. CDR1 and CDR2 from the germline V gene are SNHLY and FYNNEI. The CDR3 has 13 amino acids. Trimming removed 0 bases at V and 14 bases at J, with 11 bases between. CDR3 loop: CASSEAAYFTLHF. DNA of the CDR3: TGTGCCAGCAGTGAAGCCGCCTACTTCACCCTCCACTTT.

The chain joins TRBV24-1 to TRBJ2-5; no reliable D call. CDR3 length: 13 amino acids. Trimming took 3 bases from V and 2 from J, leaving 6 bases between them. Germline loops: CDR1 KGHDR, CDR2 SFDVKD. The CDR3 reads CATSDLRQETQYF. CDR3 nucleotides: TGTGCCACCAGTGATCTACGTCAAGAGACCCAGTACTTC.

The chain links TRBV14 to TRBJ2-5; the D gene is possibly TRBD2 (6 bases). The CDR3 has 17 amino acids. From germline, CDR1 is SGHDN and CDR2 FVKESK. V lost 1 base and J 5 bases, leaving 20 bases between the germline ends. CDR3 coding DNA: TGTGCCAGCAGCCAAGGGCTAGCGTCCCGGGGAGTGGAGACCCAGTACTTC. It translates to CASSQGLASRGVETQYF.

In DNA, the CDR3 is TGTGCCAGCAGCTTAGGACAGGCCCTTCATTCACCCCTCCACTTT. It specifies CASSLGQALHSPLHF. The rearrangement joins TRBV7-9 to TRBJ1-6; a possible D gene is TRBD1 (6 bases). This CDR3 has 15 residues. Germline CDR1 is SEHNR and CDR2 is FQNEAQ (reference sequence). Deletions cut 1 base from V and 8 bases from J, with 12 bases between.

V usage is TRBV20-1 and J usage is TRBJ1-2; a possible D gene is TRBD1 (5 bases). Per the germline V gene, CDR1 is DFQATT and CDR2 is SNEGSKA (reference sequence). CDR3 size: 16 residues. V was trimmed by 0 bases and J by 0 bases, leaving 14 bases between them. The CDR3 here is CSARDSAREANYGYTF. CDR3 coding DNA: TGCAGTGCTAGAGATTCGGCCAGGGAAGCTAACTATGGCTACACCTTC.

The chain is built from TRBV19 and TRBJ2-5; D is ambiguous. CDR3 length: 14 amino acids. V was cut by 5 bases and J by 5 bases, with 15 bases left in between. From germline, CDR1 is LNHDA and CDR2 SQIVND (reference sequence). The CDR3 DNA sequence: TGTGCCAGTAGTTCTGACTTAATTCGGGAGACCCAGTACTTC. It encodes CASSSDLIRETQYF.

J is TRBJ1-1 and V is TRBV7-2, with D unclear. This CDR3 comprises 11 residues. The V gene's germline CDR1 is SGHTA and CDR2 FQGNSA. Trimming left V 8 bases short and J 7 bases short, with 11 bases between. The CDR3 nucleotides read TGTGCCAGCGGCCCTTGGGGTGAAGCTTTCTTT. The encoded protein is CASGPWGEAFF.

Only a few counts were recorded for this clonotype. CDR3 residues: CASSLHANQPQHF. As DNA, the CDR3 is TGTGCCAGCAGCTTACATGCCAATCAGCCCCAGCATTTT. The J gene is TRBJ1-5, the V gene TRBV7-9; no clear D gene. Trimming removed 2 bases at V and 3 bases at J, with 5 bases between. The CDR3 spans 13 residues. Germline CDR1 SEHNR, CDR2 FQNEAQ (reference sequence).

This clonotype was seen more than once but under ten times. This chain joins TRBV20-1 and TRBJ1-6; D call uncertain. Germline V gene data show CDR1 as DFQATT and CDR2 as SNEGSKA (reference sequence). The CDR3 has 8 amino acids. The CDR3 nucleotides are TGCAGGGATTCACCCCTCCACTTT. Translation: CRDSPLHF.

The sample holds a few counts of this clonotype. The chain employs TRBV6-2 or TRBV6-3 and TRBJ1-2; no firm D call. The ends were cut back, 6 bases at V and 8 bases at J, with 10 bases in the middle. The CDR3 extends over 11 amino acids. CDR1 and CDR2 (germline): MNHEY, SVGEGT. The CDR3 loop is CASREAVGYTF. As DNA, the CDR3 is TGTGCCAGCAGGGAAGCTGTCGGCTACACCTTC.

The chain recombines TRBV3-1 with TRBJ1-2, with TRBD1 matching over 7 bases. The trim removed 6 bases at V and 2 bases at J, leaving 3 bases unmatched. This CDR3 has 13 residues. The germline V gene has CDR1 LGHDT and CDR2 YNNKEL (reference sequence). CDR3 amino acids: CASRQQGNYGYTF. The DNA for the CDR3 is TGTGCCAGCAGACAACAGGGGAACTATGGCTACACCTTC.

The genes are TRBV6-1 and TRBJ2-3; 10 bases are a match to TRBD2. Trimming at V came to 4 bases and at J to 2 bases, leaving 6 bases not matched to a gene. Per germline, CDR1 MNHNS and CDR2 SASEGT. This CDR3 has 16 residues. CDR3 residues: CASSARLAGNTDTQYF. Here the CDR3 DNA reads TGTGCCAGCAGTGCCCGACTAGCGGGTAACACAGATACGCAGTATTTT.

This chain links TRBV7-3 with TRBJ1-6, with D unresolved. V dropped 4 bases and J dropped 8 bases, with 9 bases sitting between them. The germline gives CDR1 SGHTA, CDR2 FQGTGA. This CDR3 contains 13 residues. CDR3 amino acids: CASSSQLHSPLHF. CDR3 DNA sequence: TGTGCCAGCAGCTCCCAGCTCCATTCACCCCTCCACTTT.

In DNA, the CDR3 is TGTGCCAGCAGACGGACAGGGGATGTTTCGGACATTCAGTACTTC. Protein sequence: CASRRTGDVSDIQYF. V gene TRBV11-2 combines with J gene TRBJ2-4; 9 bases fit TRBD1. This CDR3 has 15 residues. CDR1 SGHAT and CDR2 FQNNGV come from the germline V gene. V shed 6 bases and J 8 bases; nucleotides not matched to a gene: 11.

This clonotype was counted only a few times. The chain links TRBV20-1 to TRBJ2-7; tentatively, D is TRBD1 (5 bases). With 6 bases removed from V and 4 bases from J, the gap between germline ends came to 13 bases. The CDR3 loop spans 12 amino acids. Germline CDR1 is DFQATT and CDR2 is SNEGSKA (reference sequence). The CDR3: CSAPTAGYEQYF. CDR3 coding DNA: TGCAGTGCCCCCACGGCAGGGTACGAGCAGTACTTC.

This clonotype turned up a few times. The chain recombines TRBV24-1 with TRBJ1-5; maybe TRBD1 (6 bases). CDR3 size: 14 residues. V was cut by 4 bases and J by 5 bases, with 11 bases left in between. In germline, CDR1 is KGHDR, CDR2 SFDVKD. The CDR3 reads CATSETGYHQPQHF. CDR3 coding DNA: TGTGCCACCAGTGAAACAGGGTACCATCAGCCCCAGCATTTT.

This clonotype was detected only a few times. The chain uses TRBV7-6 and TRBJ1-6; 8 nucleotides match TRBD1. V gave up 6 bases and J gave up 8 bases; unmatched junction bases: 9. The length of the CDR3 is 15 residues. Germline V gene sequence: CDR1 SGHVS, CDR2 FNYEAQ. The DNA for the CDR3 is TGTGCCAGCAGTTCAACAGGGGGAAGGGATTCACCCCTCCACTTT. It is translated as CASSSTGGRDSPLHF. Full variable domain (remainder filled in from reference TRBV7-6 and TRBJ1-6): GAGVSQSPRYKVTKRGQDVALRCDPISGHVSLYWYRQALGQGPEFLTYFNYEAQQDKSGLPNDRFSAERPEGSISTLTIQRTEQRDSAMYRCASSSTGGRDSPLHFGNGTRLTVT.

This chain links TRBV18 with TRBJ2-7; TRBD2 agrees at 10 bases. The CDR3 contains 14 residues. V shed 4 bases and J 5 bases; nucleotides not matched to a gene: 5. CDR1 KGHSH and CDR2 LQKENI come from the germline V gene. CDR3 amino acids: CASSRGTSAHEQYF. The CDR3 DNA is TGTGCCAGCTCACGCGGGACTAGCGCTCACGAGCAGTACTTC. Variable domain in full (rest from reference TRBV18 and TRBJ2-7): NAGVMQNPRHLVRRRGQEARLRCSPMKGHSHVYWYRQLPEEGLKFMVYLQKENIIDESGMPKERFSAEFPKEGPSILRIQQVVRGDSAAYFCASSRGTSAHEQYFGPGTRLTVT.

This clonotype appeared a few times. This rearrangement joins TRBV6-5 to TRBJ1-2; D gene unclear. Trimming stripped 4 bases from V and 5 bases from J, with 11 bases between. The CDR3 contains 13 residues. Germline CDR1 and CDR2: MNHEY and SVGAGI. In DNA form, the CDR3 reads TGTGCCAGCAGTTGGACGCTTTCTTATGGCTACACCTTC. Translation: CASSWTLSYGYTF.

This chain joins TRBV24-1 and TRBJ2-5, with 10 nucleotides matching TRBD2. Germline lookup yields CDR1 KGHDR and CDR2 SFDVKD. After removal of 4 bases from V and 2 bases from J, the junction contained 12 bases not matched to a gene. The CDR3 is made up of 18 amino acids. The CDR3 nucleotides are TGTGCCACCAGTGACCCGCTAGCGGGAGATGGCCCGCAAGAGACCCAGTACTTC. Residues: CATSDPLAGDGPQETQYF.